Detailed here is one T cell receptor (beta chain). Profiled with immunoSEQ multiplex PCR; TCRdb holds only in-frame clones, not every one. The repertoire holds tens of thousands of clones, with roughly 89% as singletons. These data are taken from a study of T cell changes during pregnancy in multiple sclerosis. The CDR3 has 14 amino acids. Looked up from germline, CDR1 is MNHEY and CDR2 is SVGAGI. Deletions cut 11 bases from V and 4 bases from J, with 20 bases between. This chain links TRBV6-5 with TRBJ1-1; weak D call: TRBD1 (5 bases). This clonotype originated in a female donor in good health, enrolled as a control in a pregnancy study. Source: peripheral blood, taken in the third trimester of pregnancy. This chain's CDR3 is CAGCRESLCTEAFF. The CDR3 DNA reads TGTGCCGGTTGCAGGGAAAGTCTCTGCACTGAAGCTTTCTTT.